The 4 T cell receptor beta chains in this list originate from one sample, sequenced in a study of blood T cell repertoires in COVID-19. Assay: immunoSEQ multiplex PCR; the TCRdb copy retains only in-frame clones and omits some. The sample shows 84,000 or so clones, 80% to 90% of them seen only once. The material sequenced was peripheral blood. Source of these receptors: a human donor in a cohort sampled during active COVID-19.

This clone was seen a handful of times. The junction departs from the called germline gene at one end, perhaps through a read error. The chain is built from TRBV24-1 and TRBJ2-2; D is possibly TRBD1 (6 bases). CDR3 length: 13 amino acids. From germline, CDR1 is KGHDR and CDR2 SFDVKD. CDR3 in amino acids: CATLRDNSGELFF. The CDR3 nucleotides read TGTGCCACGCTTCGGGACAACAGCGGGGAGCTGTTTTTT.

This clone is labeled medium-sized. This chain uses TRBV14 with TRBJ1-6, with D unclear. V was clipped by 4 bases and J by 9 bases, with 13 bases between them. Germline V gives CDR1 SGHDN, CDR2 FVKESK. This CDR3 region has 14 residues. The CDR3 is CASSRQIGGSPLHF. The CDR3 bases are TGTGCCAGCAGCCGACAAATTGGTGGTTCACCCCTCCACTTT.

The rearrangement uses TRBV5-1 and TRBJ1-1, with TRBD1 as a possible D gene (5 bases). Germline V CDR1 and CDR2: SGHRS, YFSETQ. Trimming took 0 bases from V and 5 from J, leaving 14 bases between them. The CDR3 length is 15 residues. CDR3 in amino acids: CASSLAGIGATEAFF. Here the CDR3 DNA reads TGCGCCAGCAGCTTGGCCGGTATTGGGGCTACTGAAGCTTTCTTT.

This sequence joins TRBV5-1 and TRBJ1-1; D ambiguous. The CDR3 has 14 amino acids. V gave up 0 bases and J gave up 3 bases, with 9 bases separating them. The germline V gene encodes CDR1 SGHRS and CDR2 YFSETQ. Here the CDR3 reads CASSLDTEDTEAFF. Written as DNA, the CDR3 is TGCGCCAGCAGCTTGGACACGGAGGACACTGAAGCTTTCTTT.